These 4 T cell receptor beta chains were all obtained from the same sample, sequenced in a study of blood T cell repertoires in COVID-19. Produced via immunoSEQ multiplex PCR; TCRdb's table is partial and in-frame only. Altogether about 210,000 clones are present, 70% to 90% being singletons, with the ten largest covering about 5%. The sequencing sample was made of peripheral blood. The receptors were sampled from a woman aged 40 to 49 with acute or convalescent COVID-19.

This chain connects TRBV10-3 to TRBJ1-1; TRBD1 might be the D (5 bases). The V gene's germline CDR1 is ENHRY and CDR2 SYGVKD. V was clipped by 6 bases and J by 2 bases, with 10 bases between them. This CDR3 contains 13 residues. CDR3 in DNA: TGTGCCATCAGCAGGGACTTTAACACTGAAGCTTTCTTT. Translating it yields CAISRDFNTEAFF.

The chain is built from TRBV4-1 and TRBJ1-2, with 11 bases fitting TRBD1. Trimming at V came to 3 bases and at J to 1 base, leaving 4 bases not matched to a gene. Looked up from germline, CDR1 is MGHRA and CDR2 is YSYEKL. CDR3 length: 16 residues. DNA of the CDR3: TGCGCCAGCAGCCACGGACAGGGGGCCTATAACTATGGCTACACCTTC. It translates to CASSHGQGAYNYGYTF.

V gene TRBV6-6 combines with J gene TRBJ1-2; TRBD1 matches at 8 bases. There are 13 residues in the CDR3. V gave up 6 bases and J gave up 4 bases; unmatched junction bases: 4. Germline assignment: CDR1 MNHNY and CDR2 SVGAGI (reference sequence). The CDR3 DNA is TGTGCCAGCAGAGGACAGGGCGGCTATGGCTACACCTTC. Translation gives CASRGQGGYGYTF.

The genes are TRBV12-3 or TRBV12-4 and TRBJ1-1; tentative D call: TRBD1 (5 bases). V lost 6 bases, J lost 6 bases, and 8 bases lay in between. CDR3 length equals 11 residues. In nucleotides, the CDR3 is TGTGCCAGCAGGTGGGGGGCTGAAGCTTTCTTT. It specifies CASRWGAEAFF.